The present T cell receptor beta chain was sequenced within a study of CD8+ T cells in alopecia areata. Study-wide findings and caveats: Affected scalp, especially in alopecia totalis/universalis, had a higher clonality than normal scalp did. Patients showed less clear TCR sequence sharing than mice, possibly partly because of HLA diversity. Sequenced scalp T cells also include alphabeta T cells resident in normal skin.

Germline CDR1 is MDHEN and CDR2 is SYDVKM. Trimming took off 4 bases at V and 10 bases at J, with 8 bases between the two ends. The CDR3 length is 12 residues. RNA was isolated and reverse transcribed to cDNA, the sequencing template. Clones were read by immunoSEQ multiplex PCR, and TCRdb kept only the in-frame ones, dropping some. The sample yields over 150,000 clones, approximately 53% seen once. Concerning this clone itself: The target antigen is unknown.

Isolation of CD4+ and CD8+ T cells from PBMCs was achieved by sorting. This clonotype was sampled from a human donor in good health. Sequencing was carried out using CD8+ T cells sorted from blood. The rearrangement links TRBV28 to TRBJ2-6; D not certain. The CDR3 nucleotides read TGTGCCAGCAGTTCCCGGCGGAACGTCCTGACTTTC. It encodes CASSSRRNVLTF.